This entry features one T cell receptor (beta chain) sequence. This CDR3 comprises 13 residues. The germline V gene has CDR1 LGHNT and CDR2 FRNRAP. Deletions cut 0 bases from V and 4 bases from J, with 4 bases between. This specimen belongs to a study of blood T cell repertoires in COVID-19. Repertoires were generated with immunoSEQ multiplex PCR, while TCRdb's copy carries only in-frame clones and drops some. The sample consists of about 350,000 clones, around 87% of them appearing once. Source material: PBMCs or T cells enriched from blood (not recorded which). This clonotype was obtained from a woman aged 30 to 39 who had recovered from COVID-19. The chain employs TRBV12-5 and TRBJ1-3, with D hard to call. The CDR3 spells CASGLVQGNTIYF. CDR3 DNA: TGTGCTAGTGGTTTGGTTCAGGGAAACACCATATATTTT.